The clone carrying this T cell receptor (beta chain) was detected only a few times. Its antigen is unknown. The sample originates from a study of response to subunit inactivated influenza vaccine. TCRdb re-called the RT-PCR reads through MiXCR, storing one row per CDR3 protein. The sample has about 480,000 distinct CDR3 sequences, 13% seen once. Study-wide results and limits: There was a suggestion from the authors that each seasonal influenza vaccination recruits few new T cells.

The CDR3 runs to 15 residues. Germline V gives CDR1 SGHTA, CDR2 FQGNSA. The V end lost 5 bases, the J end lost 1 base, and 14 bases lay between the germline ends. The input for sequencing was PBMCs from blood, taken roughly 48 days after vaccination. The clonotype was recovered from a man aged 50 or older who received an inactivated influenza vaccine. V usage is TRBV7-2 and J usage is TRBJ1-1, with D possibly TRBD1 on 6 matching bases. The CDR3 coding sequence is TGTGCCAGCAGCACTCCGGGACATAGGAACACTGAAGCTTTCTTT. Protein product: CASSTPGHRNTEAFF.